A single sample is the source of the 12 T cell receptor beta chains below, sequenced in a study of blood T cell repertoires in COVID-19. Sequenced by immunoSEQ multiplex PCR; TCRdb stores in-frame clones only, minus some. The table lists some 68,000 clones, roughly nine tenths of them singletons. The sequenced sample consisted of peripheral blood. Every receptor here comes from a man aged 50-60 years with active COVID-19.

This chain connects TRBV18 to TRBJ2-5, with 7 bases that match TRBD1. This CDR3 spans 16 amino acids. Trimming removed 6 bases from V and 5 bases from J; junction bases left unmatched: 15. CDR1 and CDR2 (germline): KGHSH, LQKENI. The CDR3 spells CASSPNPGQHGETQYF. The DNA for the CDR3 is TGTGCCAGCTCGCCCAACCCGGGACAGCACGGGGAGACCCAGTACTTC.

This chain connects TRBV12-3 or TRBV12-4 to TRBJ1-2; D is unclear. V was pared by 1 base and J by 8 bases, with 8 bases between. The CDR3 has 12 residues. The CDR3 region is CASSLGSGGYTF. The CDR3 nucleotides are TGTGCCAGCAGTTTAGGGAGCGGGGGCTACACCTTC.

This rearrangement joins TRBV11-2 to TRBJ2-1; 9 positions agree with TRBD1. The CDR3 contains 17 residues. V shed 7 bases, J shed 3 bases, and the junction held 13 bases outside the gene matches. Germline loops: CDR1 SGHAT, CDR2 FQNNGV. This chain's CDR3 is CASMGAPGTGIYNEQFF. The DNA of the CDR3 is TGTGCCAGCATGGGGGCCCCCGGGACAGGGATCTACAATGAGCAGTTCTTC.

In nucleotides, the CDR3 is TGTGCCAGCAGTTACTCGACGGGGGTAAGCGAGCAGTACTTC. Translated, it gives CASSYSTGVSEQYF. The chain employs TRBV6-5 and TRBJ2-5; tentatively, D is TRBD2 (6 bases). Matching the DNA end better, TRBJ2-7 makes the J call doubtful. The CDR3 totals 14 residues. Germline loops: CDR1 MNHEY, CDR2 SVGAGI.

This clone appeared once. The V and J genes are TRBV7-2 and TRBJ2-3, with TRBD2 matching over 12 bases. Germline V gives CDR1 SGHTA, CDR2 FQGNSA. This CDR3 comprises 17 residues. Unmatched junction bases numbered 5, after V lost 3 bases and J lost 1 base. The CDR3 nucleotides read TGTGCCAGCAGCTTGTCTCCTAGCGGGGGGGGCACAGATACGCAGTATTTT. It is translated as CASSLSPSGGGTDTQYF.

This clone was seen only a few times. V gene TRBV11-3 combines with J gene TRBJ1-2; tentative D call: TRBD1 (5 bases). Trimming removed 4 bases at V and 2 bases at J, with 17 bases between. Per germline, CDR1 SGHNT and CDR2 YENEEA. This CDR3 comprises 16 residues. CDR3 bases: TGTGCCAGCAGCTCAGAGGGACGTCGGGGGAACTATGGCTACACCTTC. Its translation: CASSSEGRRGNYGYTF.

The V and J genes are TRBV5-1 and TRBJ2-3; weak D call: TRBD1 (6 bases). Germline loops: CDR1 SGHRS, CDR2 YFSETQ. The CDR3 extends over 17 amino acids. V dropped 0 bases and J dropped 0 bases, with 14 bases sitting between them. In DNA, the CDR3 is TGCGCCAGCAGCTTGGCCTCAAGGACAGCTAGCACAGATACGCAGTATTTT. Its translation is CASSLASRTASTDTQYF.

This clone was recorded only once. The J gene is TRBJ1-3, the V gene TRBV5-1, with a possible D match to TRBD1 (6 bases). The CDR3 length is 15 residues. The V gene lost 5 bases and the J gene lost 0 bases, with 12 bases spanning the gap. Germline V gives CDR1 SGHRS, CDR2 YFSETQ. The CDR3 spells CASRSDRSSGNTIYF. The CDR3, as DNA: TGCGCCAGCAGGTCTGACAGGAGCTCTGGAAACACCATATATTTT. Full variable domain (rest looked up from reference TRBV5-1 and TRBJ1-3): KAGVTQTPRYLIKTRGQQVTLSCSPISGHRSVSWYQQTPGQGLQFLFEYFSETQRNKGNFPGRFSGRQFSNSRSEMNVSTLELGDSALYLCASRSDRSSGNTIYFGEGSWLTVV.

V and J are TRBV27 and TRBJ1-3; possible D gene TRBD1, 5 bases. CDR3 length: 15 residues. V gave up 1 base and J gave up 2 bases, with 9 bases separating them. The V gene's germline CDR1 is MNHEY and CDR2 SMNVEV (reference sequence). The CDR3: CASSLFSGPGNTIYF. The CDR3 DNA reads as TGTGCCAGCAGTTTATTTTCAGGGCCTGGAAACACCATATATTTT.

The CDR3 sequence is CASSTGGYEQYF. DNA for the CDR3: TGTGCCAGCAGTACCGGGGGCTACGAGCAGTACTTC. The rearrangement uses TRBV7-9 and TRBJ2-7; tentative D call: TRBD2 (6 bases). Trimming took off 6 bases at V and 3 bases at J, with 9 bases between the two ends. Germline-derived CDR1 and CDR2 are SEHNR and FQNEAQ (reference sequence). This CDR3 has 12 amino acids.

This rearrangement joins TRBV9 to TRBJ2-3; TRBD1 matches at 9 bases. Per germline, CDR1 SGDLS and CDR2 YYNGEE. CDR3 length: 16 amino acids. J lost 6 bases, V lost 2 bases, and 10 bases had no gene match. CDR3 residues: CASSVGQGGGGDTQYF. The CDR3 DNA reads as TGTGCCAGCAGCGTGGGACAGGGAGGGGGTGGTGATACGCAGTATTTT.

J is TRBJ2-5 and V is TRBV12-5; 13 bases agree with TRBD2. J gave up 4 bases and V 6 bases, and 5 bases lay outside the gene matches. The CDR3 is 15 residues long. The germline V gene encodes CDR1 LGHNT and CDR2 FRNRAP. CDR3 nucleotides: TGTGCTAGTGGCCTCGGACTAGCGGGAGCAGAGACCCAGTACTTC. The encoded protein is CASGLGLAGAETQYF.